This entry lists 18 T cell receptor beta chains sequenced from one sample in a study of T cell responses to AZD1222 COVID-19 vaccine. The assay was immunoSEQ multiplex PCR, and TCRdb's table has in-frame clones only and misses some. The repertoire holds some 130,000 clones, with 70% to 90% as singletons. Source: peripheral blood, taken on day 0 of AZD1222 vaccination. These receptors were taken from an adult in good health.

The chain is built from TRBV9 and TRBJ1-2; D is uncertain. From germline, CDR1 is SGDLS and CDR2 YYNGEE. The CDR3 contains 15 residues. V lost 0 bases to trimming and J lost 7 bases, with 16 bases between them. CDR3 residues: CASSVGSGVESGYTF. CDR3 in DNA: TGTGCCAGCAGCGTAGGTAGCGGTGTGGAGTCTGGCTACACCTTC.

The chain employs TRBV4-2 and TRBJ2-7, with 10 bases lining up with TRBD1. V shed 5 bases and J 5 bases; nucleotides not matched to a gene: 9. CDR1 is LGHNA, CDR2 YNFKEQ, per germline. The CDR3 is made up of 15 amino acids. Here the CDR3 DNA reads TGTGCCAGCAGCACAGGGACAGGGGCGGAGAACGAGCAGTACTTC. The encoded protein is CASSTGTGAENEQYF.

The chain employs TRBV6-5 and TRBJ1-4; 7 bases align to TRBD1. Germline trimming cut 0 bases from V and 6 bases from J; bases unmatched to any gene: 4. The CDR3 covers 15 residues. CDR1 is MNHEY and CDR2 is SVGAGI in the germline V gene. The CDR3 DNA sequence: TGTGCCAGCAGTTACTCGAGACAGGGAGATGAAAAACTGTTTTTT. Amino acid sequence: CASSYSRQGDEKLFF.

This clone was picked up one time. The chain has TRBV3-1 (or the pseudogene TRBV3-2) and TRBJ2-7; D remains unclear. CDR3 length equals 13 residues. Germline V gene data show CDR1 as LGHDT and CDR2 as YNNKEL (reference sequence). The V end lost 4 bases, the J end lost 6 bases, and 13 bases lay between the germline ends. The CDR3 sequence: CASSRHSPFEQYF. CDR3 sequence (DNA): TGTGCCAGCAGCCGGCACAGCCCGTTCGAGCAGTACTTC.

V usage is TRBV12-5 and J usage is TRBJ1-6; TRBD1 might be the D (5 bases). V was trimmed by 0 bases and J by 10 bases, leaving 16 bases between them. This CDR3 has 16 amino acids. The germline gives CDR1 LGHNT, CDR2 FRNRAP. Here the CDR3 DNA reads TGTGCTAGTGGTTTGGTAATCGGGCAGGGCGGCTCACCCCTCCACTTT. Encoded protein: CASGLVIGQGGSPLHF.

This chain links TRBV12-3 or TRBV12-4 with TRBJ2-7, with D unresolved. V was clipped by 7 bases and J by 6 bases, with 13 bases between them. This CDR3 spans 12 amino acids. The CDR3 DNA reads as TGTGCCAGCACCTTGGCAGTCGGCGAGCAGTACTTC. This codes for CASTLAVGEQYF.

The gene calls are TRBV4-1 and TRBJ1-1, with a weak D call TRBD1 (5 bases). This CDR3 spans 15 amino acids. The germline CDR1 and CDR2 sequences are MGHRA and YSYEKL. The V end lost 1 base, the J end lost 7 bases, and 16 bases lay between the germline ends. CDR3 loop: CASSQVHGGTLEAFF. For the CDR3, the DNA is TGCGCCAGCAGCCAAGTACATGGGGGAACACTTGAAGCTTTCTTT.

CDR3 coding DNA: TGTGCCAGCAGCTTAGACAGGCACACTGAAGCTTTCTTT. Translating it yields CASSLDRHTEAFF. The chain has TRBV7-3 and TRBJ1-1; TRBD1 is a possible D gene (6 bases). V lost 2 bases, J lost 3 bases, and 7 bases lay in between. Germline CDR1 and CDR2: SGHTA and FQGTGA. The CDR3 extends over 13 amino acids. Variable domain in full (rest from reference TRBV7-3 and TRBJ1-1): GAGVSQTPSNKVTEKGKYVELRCDPISGHTALYWYRQSLGQGPEFLIYFQGTGAADDSGLPNDRFFAVRPEGSVSTLKIQRTERGDSAVYLCASSLDRHTEAFFGQGTRLTVV.

This clone was detected only once. The J gene is TRBJ1-1, the V gene TRBV20-1; D not resolved. CDR1 and CDR2 (germline): DFQATT, SNEGSKA (reference sequence). V was trimmed by 0 bases and J by 3 bases, leaving 2 bases between them. This CDR3 has 11 amino acids. The CDR3 DNA is TGCAGTGCTAGAGATTACACTGAAGCTTTCTTT. Its protein is CSARDYTEAFF.

The chain is built from TRBV4-1 and TRBJ1-1; the match to TRBD1 covers 7 bases. In germline, CDR1 is MGHRA, CDR2 YSYEKL. The CDR3 extends over 15 amino acids. V lost 1 base and J lost 1; bases outside the gene matches: 3. CDR3 protein: CASSQVDRTNTEAFF. CDR3 in DNA: TGCGCCAGCAGCCAAGTGGACAGGACGAACACTGAAGCTTTCTTT.

V usage is TRBV2 and J usage is TRBJ1-2; the D is unclear. This CDR3 is built from 12 residues. With 6 bases removed from V and 3 bases from J, the gap between germline ends came to 8 bases. In germline, CDR1 is SNHLY, CDR2 FYNNEI. The CDR3 sequence: CASRVTDYGYTF. In DNA form, the CDR3 reads TGTGCCAGCAGAGTGACTGACTATGGCTACACCTTC.

This chain links TRBV12-3 or TRBV12-4 with TRBJ2-5; D may be TRBD2 (6 bases). CDR3 size: 13 residues. The V end lost 3 bases, the J end lost 7 bases, and 12 bases lay between the germline ends. The CDR3 is CASSFIVGGTQYF. The CDR3 DNA is TGTGCCAGCAGTTTCATTGTGGGGGGGACCCAGTACTTC.

CDR3 sequence (DNA): TGTGCCAGCAGTGTCCGACCCGAGCAGGGCTACACCTTC. It translates to CASSVRPEQGYTF. The chain links TRBV28 to TRBJ1-2, with D unclear. Germline values: CDR1 MDHEN, CDR2 SYDVKM. The CDR3 totals 13 residues. V lost 5 bases, J lost 8 bases, and 15 bases lay in between.

The chain combines TRBV5-1 with TRBJ2-7; D possibly matches TRBD1 or TRBD2 (5 bases each). This CDR3 region has 13 residues. V was cut by 0 bases and J by 5 bases, with 9 bases left in between. Germline-derived CDR1 and CDR2 are SGHRS and YFSETQ. The CDR3: CASSLGGFNEQYF. The CDR3, as DNA: TGCGCCAGCAGCTTGGGGGGGTTTAACGAGCAGTACTTC. Full variable domain (rest looked up from reference TRBV5-1 and TRBJ2-7): KAGVTQTPRYLIKTRGQQVTLSCSPISGHRSVSWYQQTPGQGLQFLFEYFSETQRNKGNFPGRFSGRQFSNSRSEMNVSTLELGDSALYLCASSLGGFNEQYFGPGTRLTVT.

The rearrangement uses TRBV10-3 and TRBJ2-5, with D perhaps TRBD1 (6 bases). Germline lookup yields CDR1 ENHRY and CDR2 SYGVKD. Trimming left V 8 bases short and J 3 bases short, with 10 bases between. The CDR3 length is 12 residues. The CDR3 coding sequence is TGTGCCATCTCGACAGGAGAAGAGACCCAGTACTTC. Its translation is CAISTGEETQYF.

With regard to this clone: The CDR3 carries no conserved terminal phenylalanine or tryptophan, so it likely arises from a read error. The chain employs TRBV29-1 and TRBJ1-2; 11 positions match TRBD1. Germline CDR1 and CDR2: SQVTM and ANQGSEA. CDR3 length: 13 amino acids. With 6 bases clipped from V and 8 bases from J, the junction kept 8 bases outside the gene matches. The CDR3 nucleotides read TGCAGCGTGGACCCGGGACAGGGGGGAGGCTACACCCTC. It translates to CSVDPGQGGGYTL.

The chain has TRBV28 and TRBJ1-1; the D gene is possibly TRBD1 (6 bases). CDR3 size: 12 residues. CDR1 and CDR2 from the germline V gene are MDHEN and SYDVKM. The CDR3 loop reads CATLDRFTEAFF. The CDR3 DNA sequence: TGTGCAACCCTAGACAGGTTCACTGAAGCTTTCTTT.

This rearrangement joins TRBV7-2 to TRBJ2-5, with D unresolved. Trimming removed 3 bases from V and 2 bases from J, with 7 bases in between. There are 13 residues in the CDR3. Germline CDR1 and CDR2: SGHTA and FQGNSA. In DNA, the CDR3 is TGTGCCAGCAGCTTCACCGTTCAAGAGACCCAGTACTTC. Protein: CASSFTVQETQYF. The full variable domain, completed using reference TRBV7-2 and TRBJ2-5, is GAGVSQSPSNKVTEKGKDVELRCDPISGHTALYWYRQSLGQGLEFLIYFQGNSAPDKSGLPSDRFSAERTGGSVSTLTIQRTQQEDSAVYLCASSFTVQETQYFGPGTRLLVL.